The 16 T cell receptor beta chains presented below share a single source sample, sequenced in a study of CD8+CD57+ T cells in acquired aplastic anemia (dated by TCRdb to the late 2010s). The patients picked for sequencing were ones in whom flow cytometry had shown an expansion of CD8+CD57+ cells. Sequencing was carried out with an Illumina HiSeq 2000. Profiling of TCR beta VDJ combinations and CDR3 sequences used genomic DNA as the template. Through fastp at Q25 and MiXCR, TCRdb rebuilt clones from the public reads, retaining in-frame beta chains. Every CDR3 protein is listed once, alongside the most common genes and DNA of its rows. For this sample the table gives approximately 58,000 distinct CDR3 sequences, of which approximately 54% were detected only once. The ten largest account for roughly 15% of the sample. Input material: sorted CD4+, CD8+, or CD8+CD57+ T cells (not recorded which) from PBMCs. These receptors all come from a human donor with aplastic anemia.

This clonotype occurred many times. The chain employs TRBV7-9 and TRBJ1-3; TRBD1 aligns across 7 bases. With 3 bases clipped from V and 4 bases from J, the junction kept 12 bases outside the gene matches. The germline V gene encodes CDR1 SEHNR and CDR2 FQNEAQ (reference sequence). This CDR3 has 17 amino acids. CDR3 DNA: TGTGCCAGCAGCTTCACTGGGACAGTGCAAGCAGGAAACACCATATATTTT. It translates to CASSFTGTVQAGNTIYF.

This clonotype was recorded at least ten times. The chain is built from TRBV2 and TRBJ2-6; 12 positions agree with TRBD2. Germline V lookup: CDR1 SNHLY, CDR2 FYNNEI. CDR3 length equals 21 residues. V shed 3 bases and J 0 bases; nucleotides not matched to a gene: 12. The CDR3 DNA is TGTGCCAGCAGTGAGGGCAGGACTAGCGGGGAAAAGCTCTCTGGGGCCAACGTCCTGACTTTC. Protein sequence: CASSEGRTSGEKLSGANVLTF.

The sample holds many counts of this clonotype. The DNA of the CDR3 is TGTGCCAGCAGTTTCGGGACCGCCAGCAATCAGCCCCAGCATTTT. Translated: CASSFGTASNQPQHF. The rearrangement uses TRBV28 and TRBJ1-5; perhaps TRBD1 as D (5 bases). The germline V gene encodes CDR1 MDHEN and CDR2 SYDVKM. V lost 3 bases, J lost 1 base, and 10 bases lay in between. The CDR3 extends over 15 amino acids. Filled out from reference TRBV28 and TRBJ1-5, the complete variable domain reads DVKVTQSSRYLVKRTGEKVFLECVQDMDHENMFWYRQDPGLGLRLIYFSYDVKMKEKGDIPEGYSVSREKKERFSLILESASTNQTSMYLCASSFGTASNQPQHFGDGTRLSIL.

This clonotype is a singleton in its sample. This sequence joins TRBV7-2 and TRBJ2-5, with 11 bases fitting TRBD2. CDR1 and CDR2 from the germline V gene are SGHTA and FQGNSA. CDR3 length: 16 amino acids. Germline trimming cut 5 bases from V and 2 bases from J; bases unmatched to any gene: 7. The CDR3: CASSPGASGGQETQYF. In nucleotides, the CDR3 is TGTGCCAGCAGCCCAGGCGCTAGCGGGGGGCAAGAGACCCAGTACTTC.

Many counts were recorded for this clonotype. V is TRBV19 and J is TRBJ2-3, with 7 bases that match TRBD1. Per germline, CDR1 LNHDA and CDR2 SQIVND (reference sequence). The CDR3 has 15 residues. The J segment lost 4 bases and the V segment lost 5 bases, leaving 9 bases of the junction unmatched. CDR3 in DNA: TGTGCCAGTAGTCCGGGACAGATCACGGCAGATACGCAGTATTTT. It yields the protein CASSPGQITADTQYF.

With regard to this clonotype: Just one base apart from a much larger clone, this may be a read error. The chain joins TRBV24-1 to TRBJ1-5; D gene uncertain. The V end lost 4 bases, the J end lost 0 bases, and 6 bases lay between the germline ends. The CDR3 extends over 14 amino acids. CDR1 KGHDR and CDR2 SFDVKD come from the germline V gene. The CDR3 nucleotides read TGTGCCACCAGTGAGTCGTATAGCAATCAGCCCCAGCATTTT. Translated, it gives CATSESYSNQPQHF.

This clonotype was counted ten times or more. The V and J genes are TRBV7-8 and TRBJ1-1; tentatively, D is TRBD1 (6 bases). The V gene's germline CDR1 is SGHVS and CDR2 FQNEAQ. V dropped 0 bases and J dropped 7 bases, with 15 bases sitting between them. CDR3 length equals 15 residues. The DNA of the CDR3 is TGTGCCAGCAGCTTAGCAGAGGGGGTGGAAAATGAAGCTTTCTTT. Its translation: CASSLAEGVENEAFF.

V usage is TRBV19 and J usage is TRBJ1-4; D is unresolved. Germline assignment: CDR1 LNHDA and CDR2 SQIVND (reference sequence). The CDR3 is 12 residues long. The germline V and J ends were trimmed by 6 bases and 8 bases, with 10 bases remaining between them. CDR3 coding DNA: TGTGCCAGTAGCCCGAACGGCGAAAAACTGTTTTTT. It yields the protein CASSPNGEKLFF.

This chain joins TRBV12-3 or TRBV12-4 and TRBJ2-3; weak D call: TRBD1 (6 bases). This CDR3 is built from 17 residues. Trimming shortened V by 0 bases and J by 1 base, and 14 bases separated the two germline ends. CDR3 region: CASSLALGAWGTDTQYF. CDR3 nucleotides: TGTGCCAGCAGTTTAGCGCTGGGGGCATGGGGCACAGATACGCAGTATTTT.

J is TRBJ1-3 and V is TRBV15, with unresolved D. The ends were cut back, 3 bases at V and 7 bases at J, with 16 bases in the middle. CDR3 length equals 15 residues. The germline V gene has CDR1 LNHNV and CDR2 YYDKDF (reference sequence). The CDR3 DNA reads TGTGCCACCAGCAGCTTAAGACCGAGCGGGAACACCATATATTTT. Its translation is CATSSLRPSGNTIYF. Full variable domain (remainder filled in from reference TRBV15 and TRBJ1-3): DAMVIQNPRYQVTQFGKPVTLSCSQTLNHNVMYWYQQKSSQAPKLLFHYYDKDFNNEADTPDNFQSRRPNTSFCFLDIRSPGLGDTAMYLCATSSLRPSGNTIYFGEGSWLTVV.

The V gene is TRBV9, the J gene TRBJ2-1; D not certain. The CDR3 runs 13 residues. The germline gives CDR1 SGDLS, CDR2 YYNGEE. V was pared by 2 bases and J by 8 bases, with 11 bases between. The CDR3 protein is CASSVQTDDEQFF. Here the CDR3 DNA reads TGTGCCAGCAGCGTCCAGACCGACGATGAGCAGTTCTTC. Full variable domain (remainder filled in from reference TRBV9 and TRBJ2-1): DSGVTQTPKHLITATGQRVTLRCSPRSGDLSVYWYQQSLDQGLQFLIQYYNGEERAKGNILERFSAQQFPDLHSELNLSSLELGDSALYFCASSVQTDDEQFFGPGTRLTVL.

V and J are TRBV19 and TRBJ2-3; 10 positions agree with TRBD1. The CDR3 runs to 16 residues. Per the germline V gene, CDR1 is LNHDA and CDR2 is SQIVND (reference sequence). After removal of 3 bases from V and 3 bases from J, the junction contained 6 bases not matched to a gene. CDR3 DNA sequence: TGTGCCAGTAGTATGATCGCGGGACAGGGGACAGATACGCAGTATTTT. Amino acid sequence: CASSMIAGQGTDTQYF.

CDR3 bases: TGCGCCAGCAGTGAGACCTTAGAGACCCAGTACTTC. Protein sequence: CASSETLETQYF. V and J are TRBV10-2 and TRBJ2-5; no reliable D call. Germline loops: CDR1 WSHSY, CDR2 SAAADI. CDR3 length equals 12 residues. Between the trimmed V and J ends, which lost 2 bases and 4 bases, there was a span of 5 bases.

The chain recombines TRBV13 with TRBJ1-2; 8 bases are a match to TRBD1. Trimming took 0 bases from V and 5 from J; bases not matched to a gene: 5. Germline-derived CDR1 and CDR2 are PRHDT and FYEKMQ (reference sequence). The CDR3 is 15 residues long. As DNA, the CDR3 is TGTGCCAGCAGCTTAGGGTCCCAGGGGGCTTATGGCTACACCTTC. Translated: CASSLGSQGAYGYTF.

This chain connects TRBV7-8 to TRBJ2-7; possible D gene TRBD2, 5 bases. Looked up from germline, CDR1 is SGHVS and CDR2 is FQNEAQ. The CDR3 spans 14 residues. Trimming left V 5 bases short and J 3 bases short, with 14 bases between. CDR3 DNA: TGTGCCAGCAGCCTTGAAAGAGGGAGCTACGAGCAGTACTTC. Residues: CASSLERGSYEQYF.

The chain links TRBV7-9 to TRBJ1-5; D is unresolved. V was cut by 4 bases and J by 6 bases, with 13 bases left in between. The CDR3 has 14 amino acids. Germline V gene sequence: CDR1 SEHNR, CDR2 FQNEAQ (reference sequence). The chain's CDR3 is CASSSDGVIQPQHF. The CDR3, as DNA: TGTGCCAGCAGCTCGGACGGTGTTATTCAGCCCCAGCATTTT.